This entry lists 20 T cell receptor beta chains sequenced from one sample in a study of cytomegalovirus exposure and HLA in healthy donors. 60 Vbeta and 13 Jbeta primers were used in PCR. Clones were read by immunoSEQ multiplex PCR, and TCRdb kept only the in-frame ones, dropping some. The sample lists 180,000 or so clones, around 75% occurring once. Sequenced sample: PBMCs. The receptors here all came from a woman in her thirties or forties in good health and CMV-seropositive.

The CDR3 DNA follows: TGTGCCAGCAGTTACAGTACGGGAGGAAACACCATATATTTT. Encoded protein: CASSYSTGGNTIYF. The genes are TRBV6-5 and TRBJ1-3; D gene ambiguous. Trimming left V 2 bases short and J 4 bases short, with 9 bases between. The CDR3 extends over 14 amino acids. Per germline, CDR1 MNHEY and CDR2 SVGAGI.

The rearrangement uses TRBV25-1 and TRBJ2-5; TRBD2 aligns across 11 bases. With 6 bases clipped from V and 7 bases from J, the junction kept 7 bases outside the gene matches. The length of the CDR3 is 14 residues. CDR1 and CDR2 (germline): MGHDK, SYGVNS. The CDR3 region has the DNA TGTGCCAGCAGGGGACTAGCGGCTACGGGGACCCAGTACTTC. Translating it yields CASRGLAATGTQYF.

The rearrangement uses TRBV7-2 and TRBJ2-5, with D possibly TRBD1 on 6 matching bases. The CDR3 consists of 15 residues. Trimming removed 4 bases at V and 2 bases at J, with 14 bases between. Germline V CDR1 and CDR2: SGHTA, FQGNSA. CDR3 in DNA: TGTGCCAGCAGCTACTGGACAGCCTTACAAGAGACCCAGTACTTC. This encodes CASSYWTALQETQYF.

The chain carries TRBV5-5 and TRBJ1-1; D is perhaps TRBD1 (6 bases). CDR1 is SGHKS, CDR2 YYEKEE, per germline (reference sequence). Trimming shortened V by 5 bases and J by 6 bases, and 20 bases separated the two germline ends. The CDR3 is 15 amino acids. The CDR3 nucleotides are TGTGCCAGCAGTCTAATGGTTACAGGGACGGCTGAAGCTTTCTTT. Its protein product is CASSLMVTGTAEAFF.

This clone was found once. The V and J genes are TRBV15 and TRBJ2-5, with TRBD2 matching over 8 bases. Near its end, the DNA agrees better with TRBJ2-7, so the J call may be wrong. Germline CDR1 LNHNV, CDR2 YYDKDF (reference sequence). The CDR3 has 19 amino acids. CDR3 nucleotides: TGTGCCACCAGCAGAGTCCACCCCGCGGGAGGCCCCATCTCCTACGAGCAGTACTTC. Protein: CATSRVHPAGGPISYEQYF.

This CDR3 reads CASTAGGISTDTQYF. CDR3 bases: TGTGCCAGCACGGCGGGAGGTATAAGCACAGATACGCAGTATTTT. The rearrangement uses TRBV2 and TRBJ2-3; 8 bases fit TRBD2. V trimming: 7 bases; J trimming: 0 bases; junction bases outside the gene matches: 6. The CDR3 runs to 15 residues. Germline V gene lookup returns CDR1 SNHLY and CDR2 FYNNEI. The full variable domain, with the rest looked up from reference TRBV2 and TRBJ2-3, is EPEVTQTPSHQVTQMGQEVILRCVPISNHLYFYWYRQILGQKVEFLVSFYNNEISEKSEIFDDQFSVERPDGSNFTLKIRSTKLEDSAMYFCASTAGGISTDTQYFGPGTRLTVL.

This clone was seen just once. CDR3 in amino acids: CASSLPQGWSGTGELFF. CDR3 coding DNA: TGTGCCAGCAGCCTCCCACAGGGGTGGAGTGGCACCGGGGAGCTGTTTTTT. The chain recombines TRBV7-2 with TRBJ2-2; 7 bases map to TRBD1. The CDR3 contains 17 residues. Trimming cost V 5 bases and J 4 bases; bases outside gene matches: 13. Germline CDR1 and CDR2: SGHTA and FQGNSA.

This clone was detected only a few times. This sequence joins TRBV28 and TRBJ2-5, with 10 bases matching TRBD2. There are 14 residues in the CDR3. Germline CDR1 reads MDHEN; CDR2 reads SYDVKM. J was trimmed by 2 bases and V by 5 bases; bases with no gene match: 2. Here the CDR3 DNA reads TGTGCCAGCAGTGTACTAGCGGGACAAGAGACCCAGTACTTC. Protein sequence: CASSVLAGQETQYF. Supplemented by reference TRBV28 and TRBJ2-5, the full variable domain reads DVKVTQSSRYLVKRTGEKVFLECVQDMDHENMFWYRQDPGLGLRLIYFSYDVKMKEKGDIPEGYSVSREKKERFSLILESASTNQTSMYLCASSVLAGQETQYFGPGTRLLVL.

The chain recombines TRBV4-2 with TRBJ1-4; TRBD1 agrees at 9 bases. This CDR3 region has 16 residues. Germline CDR1 LGHNA, CDR2 YNFKEQ. V lost 4 bases, J lost 4 bases, and 7 bases stayed unmatched. DNA for the CDR3: TGTGCCAGCAGCCCGGCTGGGACAGGGATTAATGAAAAACTGTTTTTT. Translating it yields CASSPAGTGINEKLFF.

The chain has TRBV11-2 and TRBJ2-5; D gene unclear. Trimming shortened V by 2 bases and J by 4 bases, and 5 bases separated the two germline ends. The CDR3 covers 12 residues. Germline lookup yields CDR1 SGHAT and CDR2 FQNNGV. CDR3 in DNA: TGTGCCAGCAGCTTACCCTCAGAGACCCAGTACTTC. Encoded protein: CASSLPSETQYF.

This rearrangement joins TRBV18 to TRBJ2-1; D is uncertain. V was pared by 3 bases and J by 5 bases, with 2 bases between. The CDR3 has 11 residues. The germline V gene has CDR1 KGHSH and CDR2 LQKENI. CDR3 bases: TGTGCCAGCTCACCCAACAATGAGCAGTTCTTC. It yields the protein CASSPNNEQFF.

The chain carries TRBV18 and TRBJ2-2; 9 nucleotides line up with TRBD1. This CDR3 has 15 residues. V lost 3 bases to trimming and J lost 1 base; unmatched junction nucleotides: 0. Germline V gene lookup returns CDR1 KGHSH and CDR2 LQKENI. The CDR3 DNA reads as TGTGCCAGCTCACCGACAGGGGGGAACACCGGGGAGCTGTTTTTT. The encoded protein is CASSPTGGNTGELFF. Complete variable domain (other parts from reference TRBV18 and TRBJ2-2): NAGVMQNPRHLVRRRGQEARLRCSPMKGHSHVYWYRQLPEEGLKFMVYLQKENIIDESGMPKERFSAEFPKEGPSILRIQQVVRGDSAAYFCASSPTGGNTGELFFGEGSRLTVL.

The V call is TRBV5-1, the J call TRBJ1-1; D gene unclear. The CDR3 sequence is 14 residues long. V dropped 0 bases and J dropped 1 base, with 7 bases sitting between them. Germline V gene lookup returns CDR1 SGHRS and CDR2 YFSETQ. The CDR3 protein is CASSLGRRNTEAFF. For the CDR3, the DNA is TGCGCCAGCAGCTTGGGACGGAGGAACACTGAAGCTTTCTTT.

The chain uses TRBV2 and TRBJ1-1; D not resolved. V lost 3 bases and J lost 4, with 15 bases in between. The CDR3 has 15 residues. CDR1 is SNHLY, CDR2 FYNNEI, per germline. The CDR3 DNA is TGTGCCAGCAGTGAGGGCAGGATCCCCGGCACTGAAGCTTTCTTT. Protein product: CASSEGRIPGTEAFF. Complete variable domain (other parts from reference TRBV2 and TRBJ1-1): EPEVTQTPSHQVTQMGQEVILRCVPISNHLYFYWYRQILGQKVEFLVSFYNNEISEKSEIFDDQFSVERPDGSNFTLKIRSTKLEDSAMYFCASSEGRIPGTEAFFGQGTRLTVV.

V gene TRBV15 combines with J gene TRBJ2-1, with TRBD2 as a possible D gene (6 bases). Per the germline V gene, CDR1 is LNHNV and CDR2 is YYDKDF (reference sequence). V lost 5 bases to trimming and J lost 7 bases, with 9 bases between them. The CDR3 has 12 residues. As DNA, the CDR3 is TGTGCCACCAGCCGTCGGGAGAATGAGCAGTTCTTC. It codes for CATSRRENEQFF.

The genes are TRBV18 and TRBJ1-1, with D perhaps TRBD1 (6 bases). This CDR3 is 15 amino acids long. V lost 3 bases and J 10 bases, leaving 21 bases between the germline ends. Germline CDR1 and CDR2: KGHSH and LQKENI. This CDR3 reads CASSPLDRPGPGAFF. The CDR3 DNA is TGTGCCAGCTCACCTCTCGACAGGCCCGGACCGGGAGCTTTCTTT.

The genes are TRBV9 and TRBJ2-7; 8 bases align to TRBD1. CDR1 and CDR2 from the germline V gene are SGDLS and YYNGEE. The CDR3 has 14 amino acids. Trimming at V came to 3 bases and at J to 0 bases, leaving 2 bases not matched to a gene. The chain's CDR3 is CASSAGQVSYEQYF. The CDR3 coding sequence is TGTGCCAGCAGCGCGGGACAGGTCTCCTACGAGCAGTACTTC.

Regarding this clone: The sample carries other DNA sequences with the same CDR3. The rearrangement joins TRBV6-1 to TRBJ2-1; TRBD2 matches at 13 bases. CDR3 size: 15 residues. Losses at the gene ends were 7 bases for V and 6 bases for J; bases not matched to a gene: 6. The germline V gene encodes CDR1 MNHNS and CDR2 SASEGT. The chain's CDR3 is CASTIGLAGANEQFF. As DNA, the CDR3 is TGTGCCAGCACTATTGGACTAGCGGGGGCCAATGAGCAGTTCTTC.

This clone was observed once. Other DNA sequences of this sample code for an identical CDR3. The V gene is TRBV15, the J gene TRBJ1-1; 9 bases are a match to TRBD1. This CDR3 is built from 15 residues. Germline V gene sequence: CDR1 LNHNV, CDR2 YYDKDF (reference sequence). The V and J ends lost 3 bases and 4 bases, in that order; junction bases with no gene match: 6. The CDR3 reads CATSRGTGGLTEAFF. CDR3 nucleotide sequence: TGTGCCACCAGCAGGGGAACAGGGGGCCTCACTGAAGCTTTCTTT. Combining the CDR3 with reference TRBV15 and TRBJ1-1 gives the whole variable domain DAMVIQNPRYQVTQFGKPVTLSCSQTLNHNVMYWYQQKSSQAPKLLFHYYDKDFNNEADTPDNFQSRRPNTSFCFLDIRSPGLGDTAMYLCATSRGTGGLTEAFFGQGTRLTVV.

This clone came up a few times. The chain recombines TRBV28 with TRBJ1-4; perhaps TRBD1 as D (5 bases). This CDR3 has 15 residues. The V end lost 5 bases, the J end lost 3 bases, and 13 bases lay between the germline ends. Germline-derived CDR1 and CDR2 are MDHEN and SYDVKM. The chain's CDR3 is CASSPPGGSNEKLFF. The CDR3 nucleotides are TGTGCCAGCAGTCCCCCCGGGGGGTCTAATGAAAAACTGTTTTTT. Based on the CDR3 plus reference TRBV28 and TRBJ1-4, the full variable domain is DVKVTQSSRYLVKRTGEKVFLECVQDMDHENMFWYRQDPGLGLRLIYFSYDVKMKEKGDIPEGYSVSREKKERFSLILESASTNQTSMYLCASSPPGGSNEKLFFGSGTQLSVL.